This T cell receptor beta chain stems from a study of blood T cell repertoires in COVID-19. For the study at large: The origin of the acute and convalescent COVID-19 samples was the United States, Italy and Spain. PBMCs, B-cell-depleted T cells, or T cells provided the cDNA or gDNA that made up the material.

Trimming shortened V by 3 bases and J by 6 bases, and 8 bases separated the two germline ends. The CDR3 extends over 12 amino acids. Only in-frame clones appear in the TCRdb table, and some are missing; sequencing was by immunoSEQ multiplex PCR. The table includes about 170,000 clones, around 79% detected once. Cohort assignment relied on participant-reported clinical history. The clonotype was recovered from a woman aged 70-85 years in a cohort exposed to, infected with or recovered from COVID-19 (not recorded which). Sequencing input: PBMCs or T cells enriched from blood (not recorded which). The chain employs TRBV12-3 or TRBV12-4 and TRBJ1-1; D gene unclear. CDR3 coding DNA: TGTGCCAGCAGTTTTGATAGAGCTGAAGCTTTCTTT. Its protein is CASSFDRAEAFF.